Described below is a single T cell receptor beta chain sequence and its context. The CDR3 contains 11 residues. V was pared by 5 bases and J by 5 bases, with 7 bases between. Germline CDR1 is MDHEN and CDR2 is SYDVKM. Molecules of cDNA were individually given unique molecular identifiers that were attached to them. TCRdb itself ran the 5' RACE reads through MiXCR, one entry per CDR3 protein. The sample has approximately 76,000 distinct CDR3 sequences, around an eighth seen once. The record originates from a study of early T cells in non-severe SARS-CoV-2 infection. The receptor was derived from an adult who was a healthcare worker with PCR-confirmed SARS-CoV-2 infection or an uninfected control (not recorded which). This sequence joins TRBV28 and TRBJ2-7; D remains unclear. Sequences were obtained from whole blood. The CDR3 DNA follows: TGTGCCAGCAGTCGAGAGAACGAGCAGTACTTC. The encoded protein is CASSRENEQYF.